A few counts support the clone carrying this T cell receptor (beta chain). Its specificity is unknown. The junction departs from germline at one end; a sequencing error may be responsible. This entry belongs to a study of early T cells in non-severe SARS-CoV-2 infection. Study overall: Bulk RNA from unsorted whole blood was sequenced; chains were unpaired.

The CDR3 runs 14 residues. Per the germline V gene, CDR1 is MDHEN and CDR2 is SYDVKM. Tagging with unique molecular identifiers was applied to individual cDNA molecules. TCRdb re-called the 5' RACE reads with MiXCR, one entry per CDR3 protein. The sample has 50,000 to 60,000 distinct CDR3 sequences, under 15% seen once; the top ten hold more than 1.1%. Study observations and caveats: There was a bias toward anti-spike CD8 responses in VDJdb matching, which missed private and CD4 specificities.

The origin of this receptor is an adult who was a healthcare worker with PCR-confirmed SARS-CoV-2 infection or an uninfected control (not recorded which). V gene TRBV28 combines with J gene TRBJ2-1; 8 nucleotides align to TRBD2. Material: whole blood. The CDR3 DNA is TGTGCCTGCCGCCCGGGGGGGGGCCTTTTTCCATTGATCTTC. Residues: CACRPGGGLFPLIF.